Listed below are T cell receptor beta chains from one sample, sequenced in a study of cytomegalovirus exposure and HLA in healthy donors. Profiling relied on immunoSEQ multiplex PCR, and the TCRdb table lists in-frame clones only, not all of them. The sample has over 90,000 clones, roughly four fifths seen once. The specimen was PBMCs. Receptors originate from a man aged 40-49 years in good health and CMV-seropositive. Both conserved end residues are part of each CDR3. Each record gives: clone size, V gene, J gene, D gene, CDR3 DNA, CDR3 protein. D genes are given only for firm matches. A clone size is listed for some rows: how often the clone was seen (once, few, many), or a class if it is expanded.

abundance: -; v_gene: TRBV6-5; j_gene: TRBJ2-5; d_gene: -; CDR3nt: TGTGCCAGCAGTTACACAGGGTGGTCGGAGACCCAGTACTTC; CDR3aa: CASSYTGWSETQYF
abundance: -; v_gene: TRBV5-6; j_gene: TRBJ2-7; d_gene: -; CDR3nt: TGTGCCAGCAGCTTGGTTCCGAGCTACGAGCAGTACTTC; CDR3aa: CASSLVPSYEQYF
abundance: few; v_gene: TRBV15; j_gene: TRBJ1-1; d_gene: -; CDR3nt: TGTGCCACCAGCAGAGGAATCGGGGGTGGACGGACTGAAGCTTTCTTT; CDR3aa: CATSRGIGGGRTEAFF
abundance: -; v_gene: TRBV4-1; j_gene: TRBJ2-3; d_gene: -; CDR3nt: TGCGCCAGCAGCCAACTCCGAGCAGAGGGAGATACGCAGTATTTT; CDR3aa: CASSQLRAEGDTQYF
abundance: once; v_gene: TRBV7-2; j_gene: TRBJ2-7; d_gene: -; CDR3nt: TGTGCCAGCAGCCAAGCAGGGATCTACGAGCAGTACTTC; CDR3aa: CASSQAGIYEQYF
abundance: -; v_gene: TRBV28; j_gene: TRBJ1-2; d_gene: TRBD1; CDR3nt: TGTGCCACCATCTGGGATGTACAGGGGGTGGGTGGCTACACCTTC; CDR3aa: CATIWDVQGVGGYTF
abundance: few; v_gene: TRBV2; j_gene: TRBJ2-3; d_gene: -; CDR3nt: TGTGCCAGCAGTACTAGCACAGATACGCAGTATTTT; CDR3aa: CASSTSTDTQYF
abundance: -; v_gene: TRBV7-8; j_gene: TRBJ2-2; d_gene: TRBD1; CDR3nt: TGTGCCAGCAGCTTAATGGGACAGGGAAGGTCCGGGGAGCTGTTTTTT; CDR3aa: CASSLMGQGRSGELFF
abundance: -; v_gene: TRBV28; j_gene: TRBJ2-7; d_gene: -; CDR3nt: TGTGCCAGCAGTTTTTTGCGTCGCTCCTACGAGCAGTACTTC; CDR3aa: CASSFLRRSYEQYF
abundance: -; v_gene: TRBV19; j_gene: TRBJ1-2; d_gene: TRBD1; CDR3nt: TGTGCCAGTAGTCCCGGCCCTGGACAGGAGCACTATGGCTACACCTTC; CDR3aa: CASSPGPGQEHYGYTF
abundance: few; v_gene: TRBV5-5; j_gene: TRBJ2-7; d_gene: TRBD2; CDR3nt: TGTGCCAGCAGGCGGTATCGGACTAGCGGGAAGGAGGAGCAGTACTTC; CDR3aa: CASRRYRTSGKEEQYF
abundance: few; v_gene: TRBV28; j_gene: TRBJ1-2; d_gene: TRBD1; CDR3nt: TGTGCCAGCACCTCCGGACAGGGCTATGGCTACACCTTC; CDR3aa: CASTSGQGYGYTF
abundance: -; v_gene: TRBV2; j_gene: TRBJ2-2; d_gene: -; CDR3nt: TGTGCCAGCACCTTGAACACCGGGGAGCTGTTTTTT; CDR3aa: CASTLNTGELFF
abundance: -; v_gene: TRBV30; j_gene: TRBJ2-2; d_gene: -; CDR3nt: TGTGCCTGGAGTGGGAACACAGGGATCGGGGAGCTGTTTTTT; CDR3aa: CAWSGNTGIGELFF
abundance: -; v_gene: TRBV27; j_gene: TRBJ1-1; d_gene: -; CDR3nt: TGTGCCAGCAGTTTCAGGGGTATGAACACTGAAGCTTTCTTT; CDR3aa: CASSFRGMNTEAFF
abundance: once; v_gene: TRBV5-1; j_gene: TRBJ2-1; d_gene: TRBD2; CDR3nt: TGCGCCAGCAGCTCTGGGGCTAGCGGGGGGGCCCATGAGCAGTTCTTC; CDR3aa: CASSSGASGGAHEQFF
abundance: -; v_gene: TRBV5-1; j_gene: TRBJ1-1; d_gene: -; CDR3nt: TGCGCCAGCAGCTTGGGATGGCAGAAGTATACTGAAGCTTTCTTT; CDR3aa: CASSLGWQKYTEAFF
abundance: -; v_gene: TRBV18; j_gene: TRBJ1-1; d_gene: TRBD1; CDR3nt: TGTGCCAGCTCACCATCGGGACAGGGGATGGGTCGAGTCTTT; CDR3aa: CASSPSGQGMGRVF
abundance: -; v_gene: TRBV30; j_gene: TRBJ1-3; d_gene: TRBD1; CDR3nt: TGTGCCTGGAGTTCTGGGACAGCCGCTGGAAACACCATATATTTT; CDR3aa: CAWSSGTAAGNTIYF
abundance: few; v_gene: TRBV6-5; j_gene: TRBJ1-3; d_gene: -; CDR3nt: TGTGCCAGCCGTGGATGGAGCTCTGGAAACACCATATATTTT; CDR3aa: CASRGWSSGNTIYF
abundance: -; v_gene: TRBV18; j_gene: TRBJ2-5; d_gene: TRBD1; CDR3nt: TGTGCCAGCTCACCACGGACAGGGGGGGGTCAAGAGACCCAGTACTTC; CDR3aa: CASSPRTGGGQETQYF
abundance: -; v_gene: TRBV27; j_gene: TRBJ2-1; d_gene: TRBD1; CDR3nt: TGTGCCAGCAGTCCCCTTGCAGGGGGCGAGGAGCAGTTCTTC; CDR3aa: CASSPLAGGEEQFF
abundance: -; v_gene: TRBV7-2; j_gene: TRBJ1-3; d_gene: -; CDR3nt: TGTGCCAGCAGCTTAGTCCTTTTCTCTGGAAACACCATATATTTT; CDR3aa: CASSLVLFSGNTIYF
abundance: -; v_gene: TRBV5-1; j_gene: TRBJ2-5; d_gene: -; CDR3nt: TGCGCCAGCAGCTTTGGACAACAAGAGACCCAGTACTTC; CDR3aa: CASSFGQQETQYF
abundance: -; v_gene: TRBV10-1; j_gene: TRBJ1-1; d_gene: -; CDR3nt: TGCGCCAGTAACCAGGGGACCCCGAACACTGAAGCTTTCTTT; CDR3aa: CASNQGTPNTEAFF
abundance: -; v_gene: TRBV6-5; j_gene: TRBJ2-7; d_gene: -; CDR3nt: TGTGCCAGCAGTTACCTCCGGACAGCCTACGAGCAGTACTTC; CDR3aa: CASSYLRTAYEQYF
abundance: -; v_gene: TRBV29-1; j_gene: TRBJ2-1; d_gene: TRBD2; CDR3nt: TGCAGCGTTGAAGGGGCGTGGACTAGCGTTCGAGATGAGCAGTTCTTC; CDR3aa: CSVEGAWTSVRDEQFF
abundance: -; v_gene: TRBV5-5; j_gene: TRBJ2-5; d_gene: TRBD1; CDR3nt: TGTGCCAGCAGCTGGGGGACAGCACGCCAAGAGACCCAGTACTTC; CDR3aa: CASSWGTARQETQYF
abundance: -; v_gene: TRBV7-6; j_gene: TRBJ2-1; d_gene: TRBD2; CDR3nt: TGTGCCAGCAGCTTAGGCCCCGGGACTAGCGGGAGGGCCCAGAGCTCCTACAATGAGCAGTTCTTC; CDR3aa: CASSLGPGTSGRAQSSYNEQFF
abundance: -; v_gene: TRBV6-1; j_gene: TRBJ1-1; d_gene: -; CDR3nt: TGTGCCAGCAGTGAAGTTGGGTCTCCAGCGGGCACTGAAGCTTTCTTT; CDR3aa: CASSEVGSPAGTEAFF
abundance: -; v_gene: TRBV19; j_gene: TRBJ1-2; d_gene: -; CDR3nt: TGTGCCAGTAGTAAAGTCGGGTATGGCTACACCTTC; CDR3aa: CASSKVGYGYTF
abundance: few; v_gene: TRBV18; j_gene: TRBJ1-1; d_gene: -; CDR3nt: TGTGCCAGCTCACCGCGGGCGGAGAACACTGAAGCTTTCTTT; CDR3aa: CASSPRAENTEAFF
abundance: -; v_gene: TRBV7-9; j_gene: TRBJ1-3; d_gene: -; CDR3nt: TGTGCCAGCAGCTCCCCGGGTTTCCGAGGTGGAAACACCATATATTTT; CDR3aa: CASSSPGFRGGNTIYF
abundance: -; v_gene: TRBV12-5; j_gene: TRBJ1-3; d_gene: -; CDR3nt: TGTGCTAGTGGTTTGGGGGGGGTACCGGGAAACACCATATATTTT; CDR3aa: CASGLGGVPGNTIYF
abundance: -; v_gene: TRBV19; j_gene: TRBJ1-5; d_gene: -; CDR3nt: TGTGCCAGTAGTATAGGGAGTAGCAATCAGCCCCAGCATTTT; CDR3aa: CASSIGSSNQPQHF
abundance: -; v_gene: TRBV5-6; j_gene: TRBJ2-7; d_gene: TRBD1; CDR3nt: TGTGCCAGCATCGGACAGGGGAACACCTACGAGCAGTACTTC; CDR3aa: CASIGQGNTYEQYF
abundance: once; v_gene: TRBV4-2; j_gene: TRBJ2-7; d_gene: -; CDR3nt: TGTGCCAGCAGCCAATCCACCCGGCGGGGGCGGGACGAGCAGTACTTC; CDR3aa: CASSQSTRRGRDEQYF
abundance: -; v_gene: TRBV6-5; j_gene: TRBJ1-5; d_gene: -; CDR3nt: TGTGCCAGCAGTTACTCGACCGGGGATCAGCCCCAGCATTTT; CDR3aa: CASSYSTGDQPQHF
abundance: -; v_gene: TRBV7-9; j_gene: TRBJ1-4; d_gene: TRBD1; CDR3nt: TGTGCCAGCAGGCCGGGACAGGGGGCGTCGAAACTGTTTTTT; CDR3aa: CASRPGQGASKLFF
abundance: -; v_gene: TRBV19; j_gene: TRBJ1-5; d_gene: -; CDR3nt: TGTGCCAGTACCAATACAGGTCTGGGTCAGCCCCAGCATTTT; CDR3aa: CASTNTGLGQPQHF
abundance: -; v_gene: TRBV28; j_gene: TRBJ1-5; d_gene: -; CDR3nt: TGTGCCAGCAGTTATGACAGACAGCCCCAGCATTTT; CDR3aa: CASSYDRQPQHF
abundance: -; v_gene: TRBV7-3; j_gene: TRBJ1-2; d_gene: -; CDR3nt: TGTGCCAGCAGCCTAAGAGGAACAGGGAATAACTATGGCTACACCTTC; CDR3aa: CASSLRGTGNNYGYTF
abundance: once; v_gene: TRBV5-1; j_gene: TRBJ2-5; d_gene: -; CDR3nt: TGCGCCAGCAGCTTGTATAAAATAGGGGCAGAGACCCAGTACTTC; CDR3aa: CASSLYKIGAETQYF
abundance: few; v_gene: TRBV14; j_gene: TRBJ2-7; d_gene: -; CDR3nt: TGTGCCAGCAGCCAAGATCACGGTGGGGGGAACTACGAGCAGTACTTC; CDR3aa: CASSQDHGGGNYEQYF
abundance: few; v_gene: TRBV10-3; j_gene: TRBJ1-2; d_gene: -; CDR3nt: TGTGCCATCAGTGAGTCGATACCAGTGAACTATGGCTACACCTTC; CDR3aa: CAISESIPVNYGYTF
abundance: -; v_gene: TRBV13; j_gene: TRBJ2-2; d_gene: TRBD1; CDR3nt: TGTGCCAGCAGCTCGACAGGGGGAGTTGCCGGGGAGCTGTTTTTT; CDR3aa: CASSSTGGVAGELFF
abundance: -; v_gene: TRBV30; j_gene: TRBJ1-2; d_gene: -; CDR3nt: TGTGCCTGGAGTCTCAGGGTAGGGTATGGCTACACCTTC; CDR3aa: CAWSLRVGYGYTF
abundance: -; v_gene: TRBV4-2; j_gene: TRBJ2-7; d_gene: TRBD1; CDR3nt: TGTGCCAGCAGCCAAGATCTAGGACAGGGAGTATACGAGCAGTACTTC; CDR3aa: CASSQDLGQGVYEQYF
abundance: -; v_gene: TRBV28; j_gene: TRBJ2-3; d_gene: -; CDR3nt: TGTGCCAGCAGTTCTTCTCCCTGGCGGTGGGTTACCCATACGCAGTATTTT; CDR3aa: CASSSSPWRWVTHTQYF
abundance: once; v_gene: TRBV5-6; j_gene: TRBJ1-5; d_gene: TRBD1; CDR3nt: TGTGCCAGCAGCTTGGGGACAGGGGTTCAGCCCCAGCATTTT; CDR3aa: CASSLGTGVQPQHF
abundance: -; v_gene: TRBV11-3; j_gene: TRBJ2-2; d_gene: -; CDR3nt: TGTGCCAGCAGCCAGGACAGCCTTAACACCGGGGAGCTGTTTTTT; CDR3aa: CASSQDSLNTGELFF
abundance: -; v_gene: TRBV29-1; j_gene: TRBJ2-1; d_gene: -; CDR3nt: TGCAGCGTTGAAGTCGGGAAAGGTCCCTACAATGAGCAGTTCTTC; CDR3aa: CSVEVGKGPYNEQFF
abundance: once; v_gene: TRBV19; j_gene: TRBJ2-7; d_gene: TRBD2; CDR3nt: TGTGCCAGTAGTGTCTCCGGGACTAGCGAAACGCTAAGTTACGAGCAGTACTTC; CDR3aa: CASSVSGTSETLSYEQYF